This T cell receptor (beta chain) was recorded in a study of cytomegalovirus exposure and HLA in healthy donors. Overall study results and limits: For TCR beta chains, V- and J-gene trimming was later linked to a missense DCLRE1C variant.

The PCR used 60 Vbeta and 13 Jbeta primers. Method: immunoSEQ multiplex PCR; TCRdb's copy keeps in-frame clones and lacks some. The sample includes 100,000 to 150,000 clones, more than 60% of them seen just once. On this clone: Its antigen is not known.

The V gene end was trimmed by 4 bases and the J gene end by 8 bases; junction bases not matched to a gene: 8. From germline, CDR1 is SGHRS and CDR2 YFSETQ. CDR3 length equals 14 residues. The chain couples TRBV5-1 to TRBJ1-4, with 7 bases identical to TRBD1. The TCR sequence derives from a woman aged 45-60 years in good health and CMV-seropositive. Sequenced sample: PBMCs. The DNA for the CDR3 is TGCGCCAGCAGCCAGCAAGGACAGGCCGAAAAACTGTTTTTT. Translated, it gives CASSQQGQAEKLFF.